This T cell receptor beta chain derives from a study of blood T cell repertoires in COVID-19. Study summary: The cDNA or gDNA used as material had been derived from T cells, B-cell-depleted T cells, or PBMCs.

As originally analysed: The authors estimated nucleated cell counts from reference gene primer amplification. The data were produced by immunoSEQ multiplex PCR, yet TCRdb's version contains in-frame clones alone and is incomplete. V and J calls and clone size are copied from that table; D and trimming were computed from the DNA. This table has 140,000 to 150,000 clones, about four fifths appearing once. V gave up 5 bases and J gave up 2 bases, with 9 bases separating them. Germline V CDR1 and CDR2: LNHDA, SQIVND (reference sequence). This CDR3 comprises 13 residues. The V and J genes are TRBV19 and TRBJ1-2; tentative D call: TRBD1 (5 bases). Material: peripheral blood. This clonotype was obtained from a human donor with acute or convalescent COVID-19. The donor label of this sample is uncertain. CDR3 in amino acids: CASSSPGNYGYTF. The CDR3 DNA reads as TGTGCCAGTAGTTCACCAGGGAACTATGGCTACACCTTC.